This T cell receptor (beta chain) was found in a study of regulatory T cells in long-lasting Graves disease. General study points: No thyroid tissue was studied; the work used peripheral blood only. TCR diversity was lower in persistent Graves' patients than in newly diagnosed ones. When disease was persistent, TRBV28, TRBJ1-2 and TRBJ2-5 were the favored segments.

This clonotype was counted only a few times. Its antigen is unknown. Indicated time point: persistent/refractory GD, antithyroid drugs over 5 years with positive TRAb. The TCR library was made from RNA that had been extracted from PBMCs in TRIzol. Both iRepertoire HTBI primers and Arm-PCR of CDR3 regions were used to build the TCR beta libraries. From the multiplex PCR reads, TCRdb called clonotypes with MiXCR, one entry per CDR3 protein. The table includes more than 300,000 distinct CDR3 sequences, around 19% detected once. Trimming took 4 bases from V and 0 from J, leaving 13 bases between them. Looked up from germline, CDR1 is LGHDT and CDR2 is YNNKEL (reference sequence). The CDR3 totals 15 residues.

This TCR came from a female donor with Graves disease. The sequencing used peripheral blood mononuclear cells (PBMCs), collected when the disease was refractory, from a patient treated with antithyroid drugs. The genes are TRBV3-1 and TRBJ2-7, with D uncertain. This CDR3 reads CASSRDLVPSYEQYF. The CDR3 DNA sequence: TGTGCCAGCAGCCGCGATCTAGTGCCCTCCTACGAGCAGTACTTC.